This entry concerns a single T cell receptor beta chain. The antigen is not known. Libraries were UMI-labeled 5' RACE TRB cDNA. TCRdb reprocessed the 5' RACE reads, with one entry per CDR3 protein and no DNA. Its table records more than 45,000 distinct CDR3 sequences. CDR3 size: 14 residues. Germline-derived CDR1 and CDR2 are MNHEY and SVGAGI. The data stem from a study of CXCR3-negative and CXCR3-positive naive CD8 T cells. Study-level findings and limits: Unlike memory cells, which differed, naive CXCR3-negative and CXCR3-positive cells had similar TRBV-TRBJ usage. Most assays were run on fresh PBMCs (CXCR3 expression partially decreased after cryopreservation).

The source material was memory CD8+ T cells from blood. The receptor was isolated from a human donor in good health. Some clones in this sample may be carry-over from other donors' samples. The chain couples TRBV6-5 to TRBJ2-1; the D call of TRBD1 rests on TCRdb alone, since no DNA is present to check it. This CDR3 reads CASSLRTDYNEQFF.